These 27 T cell receptor beta chains share one sample of origin, sequenced in a study of shared clonotypes between healthy human individuals. Using immunoSEQ multiplex PCR, the repertoire was profiled, and TCRdb retains in-frame clones only, with some absent. This repertoire shows some 490,000 clones, around 73% found once; its top ten account for around 12%. Sequencing was done on a sample of PBMCs. These TCRs come from a woman in her 40s in good health. Some clones in this sample may be carry-over from other donors' samples.

V usage is TRBV5-1 and J usage is TRBJ2-2; tentative D call: TRBD2 (6 bases). Trimming pared 4 bases from V and 6 bases from J, leaving 13 bases between. The germline V gene encodes CDR1 SGHRS and CDR2 YFSETQ. This CDR3 spans 14 amino acids. CDR3 nucleotides: TGCGCCAGCAGCCTGCCGACTAGGTCCGGGGAGCTGTTTTTT. This translates into CASSLPTRSGELFF.

V is TRBV7-8 and J is TRBJ2-5; TRBD1 is a possible D gene (6 bases). The germline V gene has CDR1 SGHVS and CDR2 FQNEAQ. V was trimmed by 5 bases and J by 5 bases, leaving 12 bases between them. The CDR3 has 13 amino acids. The CDR3 DNA reads TGTGCCAGCAGCCGAGACAGGAGGGAGACCCAGTACTTC. Translated, it gives CASSRDRRETQYF.

The chain joins TRBV6-1 to TRBJ2-3; tentatively, D is TRBD1 (6 bases). The CDR3 spans 14 residues. The germline gives CDR1 MNHNS, CDR2 SASEGT. V was trimmed by 4 bases and J by 8 bases, leaving 16 bases between them. CDR3 residues: CASSAYRDASTQYF. CDR3 nucleotides: TGTGCCAGCAGTGCCTACAGGGACGCGAGTACGCAGTATTTT.

The chain joins TRBV9 to TRBJ2-4, with 7 bases fitting TRBD2. Unmatched junction bases numbered 7, after V lost 2 bases and J lost 5 bases. The CDR3 length is 15 residues. Germline-derived CDR1 and CDR2 are SGDLS and YYNGEE. In DNA, the CDR3 is TGTGCCAGCAGCGTGAGCGGGGCCCGGGAAAACATTCAGTACTTC. Translating gives CASSVSGARENIQYF.

V is TRBV28 and J is TRBJ2-7, with a tentative D call TRBD2 (6 bases). Trimming pared 6 bases from V and 2 bases from J, leaving 11 bases between. The germline V gene encodes CDR1 MDHEN and CDR2 SYDVKM. The CDR3 contains 13 residues. CDR3 protein: CASRVAATYEQYF. CDR3 bases: TGTGCCAGCAGGGTAGCGGCCACCTACGAGCAGTACTTC.

The V gene is TRBV19, the J gene TRBJ2-5, with D unresolved. Per the germline V gene, CDR1 is LNHDA and CDR2 is SQIVND (reference sequence). This CDR3 spans 14 amino acids. The germline V and J ends were trimmed by 1 base and 1 base, with 7 bases remaining between them. CDR3 amino acids: CASSIGRVQETQYF. CDR3 in DNA: TGTGCCAGTAGTATAGGACGGGTCCAAGAGACCCAGTACTTC. The entire variable domain, with the rest obtained from reference TRBV19 and TRBJ2-5, is as follows: DGGITQSPKYLFRKEGQNVTLSCEQNLNHDAMYWYRQDPGQGLRLIYYSQIVNDFQKGDIAEGYSVSREKKESFPLTVTSAQKNPTAFYLCASSIGRVQETQYFGPGTRLLVL.

The rearrangement joins TRBV6-6 to TRBJ2-1; possibly TRBD1 for D (5 bases). V lost 0 bases to trimming and J lost 5 bases, with 8 bases between them. Germline values: CDR1 MNHNY, CDR2 SVGAGI (reference sequence). The CDR3 is made up of 14 amino acids. CDR3 residues: CASSYSGADNEQFF. Here the CDR3 DNA reads TGTGCCAGCAGTTACTCAGGGGCGGACAATGAGCAGTTCTTC.

The V gene is TRBV19, the J gene TRBJ2-1, with a possible D match to TRBD1 (6 bases). Between the trimmed V and J ends, which lost 5 bases and 10 bases, there was a span of 15 bases. CDR3 length equals 13 residues. Germline assignment: CDR1 LNHDA and CDR2 SQIVND (reference sequence). CDR3 nucleotides: TGTGCCAGTAGTCTAAACCGGGACACGGAGCAGTTCTTC. It yields the protein CASSLNRDTEQFF.

The V gene is TRBV7-3, the J gene TRBJ2-3; D is ambiguous. V lost 2 bases and J 5 bases, leaving 14 bases between the germline ends. This CDR3 has 15 residues. CDR1 is SGHTA and CDR2 is FQGTGA in the germline V gene. The CDR3 DNA is TGTGCCAGCAGCTTAGCTCAGAAAACGGGAGATACGCAGTATTTT. This encodes CASSLAQKTGDTQYF.

The chain uses TRBV5-6 and TRBJ2-3; D unresolved. Trimming cost V 0 bases and J 2 bases, with 4 bases left between them. The CDR3 loop spans 13 amino acids. The germline V gene has CDR1 SGHDT and CDR2 YYEEEE. The CDR3 DNA follows: TGTGCCAGCAGCTTGGATTACACAGATACGCAGTATTTT. Residues: CASSLDYTDTQYF.

The genes are TRBV20-1 and TRBJ2-5, with no clear D. The V and J ends lost 3 bases and 5 bases respectively, with 7 bases between them. This CDR3 has 11 residues. Germline V gene sequence: CDR1 DFQATT, CDR2 SNEGSKA (reference sequence). CDR3 protein: CSARSVETQYF. The CDR3 DNA reads TGCAGTGCTAGGTCAGTGGAGACCCAGTACTTC.

The chain uses TRBV9 and TRBJ2-1; D perhaps matches TRBD2 (5 bases). CDR3 length: 14 amino acids. The germline V gene has CDR1 SGDLS and CDR2 YYNGEE. V was pared by 0 bases and J by 4 bases, with 8 bases between. CDR3 residues: CASSVGGNYNEQFF. The CDR3 DNA is TGTGCCAGCAGCGTAGGAGGGAATTACAATGAGCAGTTCTTC.

This clone was picked up many times. The CDR3 coding sequence is TGTGCCAGCAGACCCCCCGGGGAGAAGAGTGGCTACACCTTC. This gives the protein CASRPPGEKSGYTF. The rearrangement links TRBV6-5 to TRBJ1-2; D gene ambiguous. V lost 6 bases, J lost 7 bases, and 18 bases lay in between. There are 14 residues in the CDR3. In germline, CDR1 is MNHEY, CDR2 SVGAGI.

This clone turned up a few times. The J gene is TRBJ1-5, the V gene TRBV5-1; D unclear. Germline values: CDR1 SGHRS, CDR2 YFSETQ. V lost 4 bases and J lost 0, with 8 bases in between. This CDR3 comprises 14 residues. CDR3 residues: CASSPSGSNQPQHF. CDR3 sequence (DNA): TGCGCCAGCAGCCCAAGCGGTAGCAATCAGCCCCAGCATTTT.

The rearrangement joins TRBV7-9 to TRBJ2-4, with a weak D call TRBD1 (6 bases). With 5 bases removed from V and 7 bases from J, the gap between germline ends came to 12 bases. The V gene's germline CDR1 is SEHNR and CDR2 FQNEAQ (reference sequence). This CDR3 contains 13 residues. CDR3 sequence: CASSNDRSNIQYF. The CDR3, as DNA: TGTGCCAGCAGCAACGACAGGTCCAACATTCAGTACTTC.

The table lists this clone with many counts. This sample includes further DNA sequences coding for the same CDR3. The chain couples TRBV29-1 to TRBJ2-4; D might be TRBD2 (6 bases). The germline gives CDR1 SQVTM, CDR2 ANQGSEA. Trimming removed 0 bases from V and 8 bases from J, with 11 bases in between. The CDR3 spans 13 residues. CDR3 protein: CSVEESGQDIQYF. CDR3 in DNA: TGCAGCGTTGAAGAAAGCGGGCAAGACATTCAGTACTTC.

The CDR3 spells CASVLAGSGNEQFF. The CDR3 coding sequence is TGTGCCAGCGTACTAGCGGGAAGTGGGAATGAGCAGTTCTTC. This sequence joins TRBV7-2 and TRBJ2-1; TRBD2 agrees at 10 bases. V gave up 8 bases and J gave up 7 bases; unmatched junction bases: 8. Germline values: CDR1 SGHTA, CDR2 FQGNSA. This CDR3 has 14 amino acids.

This sequence joins TRBV7-9 and TRBJ2-4; 9 positions agree with TRBD2. Germline V gene lookup returns CDR1 SEHNR and CDR2 FQNEAQ (reference sequence). Germline trimming cut 6 bases from V and 2 bases from J; bases unmatched to any gene: 17. The CDR3 has 19 residues. The CDR3 loop is CASSSTRGGRGPTKNIQYF. The CDR3 bases are TGTGCCAGCAGTTCCACTAGGGGCGGGAGGGGGCCCACCAAAAACATTCAGTACTTC.

This clone was observed at least ten times. This chain uses TRBV2 with TRBJ1-2; D may be TRBD1 (5 bases). V shed 6 bases and J shed 4 bases, with 12 bases lying between them. Germline loops: CDR1 SNHLY, CDR2 FYNNEI. The CDR3 is 13 amino acids. The CDR3 protein is CASRFDSLYGYTF. The CDR3 DNA reads TGTGCCAGCAGGTTCGACAGCCTCTATGGCTACACCTTC.

The gene calls are TRBV19 and TRBJ1-2; TRBD1 is a possible D gene (6 bases). The V end lost 7 bases, the J end lost 11 bases, and 20 bases lay between the germline ends. CDR1 and CDR2 (germline): LNHDA, SQIVND (reference sequence). The CDR3 spans 13 residues. CDR3 residues: CASMRGSGMRYTF. The CDR3 bases are TGTGCCAGTATGAGGGGGTCCGGTATGCGATACACCTTC.

The chain uses TRBV4-1 and TRBJ2-7; 10 bases match TRBD2. The CDR3 extends over 17 amino acids. J gave up 0 bases and V 1 base, and 6 bases lay outside the gene matches. Germline V gives CDR1 MGHRA, CDR2 YSYEKL. CDR3 residues: CASSQVNRTSGSYEQYF. Here the CDR3 DNA reads TGCGCCAGCAGCCAAGTGAATAGGACTAGCGGCTCCTACGAGCAGTACTTC.

This chain uses TRBV28 with TRBJ1-2; the D gene is possibly TRBD1 (5 bases). CDR3 length: 12 amino acids. Trimming shortened V by 8 bases and J by 4 bases, and 11 bases separated the two germline ends. Germline V lookup: CDR1 MDHEN, CDR2 SYDVKM. The CDR3 DNA is TGTGCCAGCGCTACAGGACCCTATGGCTACACCTTC. Its translation is CASATGPYGYTF.

The chain links TRBV2 to TRBJ2-5, with 7 bases aligning to TRBD2. CDR1 and CDR2 (germline): SNHLY, FYNNEI. J gave up 13 bases and V 7 bases, and 15 bases lay outside the gene matches. This CDR3 is 13 amino acids long. The CDR3 DNA follows: TGTGCCAGCATCGCCGGGCTAGCGGCACTTTTGTACTTC. Translated, it gives CASIAGLAALLYF.

The chain recombines TRBV19 with TRBJ2-4; possible D gene TRBD2, 5 bases. Germline V lookup: CDR1 LNHDA, CDR2 SQIVND (reference sequence). Trimming took off 8 bases at V and 3 bases at J, with 20 bases between the two ends. This CDR3 region has 16 residues. DNA of the CDR3: TGTGCCAGTGCCCTGGGTGGGAGAAGCCTCAAAAACATTCAGTACTTC. Amino acid sequence: CASALGGRSLKNIQYF. The full variable domain, with the rest looked up from reference TRBV19 and TRBJ2-4, is DGGITQSPKYLFRKEGQNVTLSCEQNLNHDAMYWYRQDPGQGLRLIYYSQIVNDFQKGDIAEGYSVSREKKESFPLTVTSAQKNPTAFYLCASALGGRSLKNIQYFGAGTRLSVL.

V usage is TRBV7-2 and J usage is TRBJ1-4; 8 bases are a match to TRBD1. After removal of 4 bases from V and 5 bases from J, the junction contained 9 bases not matched to a gene. This CDR3 spans 16 amino acids. The germline V gene has CDR1 SGHTA and CDR2 FQGNSA. The DNA for the CDR3 is TGTGCCAGCAGCTCGGGGACAGGACTGAACAATGAAAAACTGTTTTTT. As protein: CASSSGTGLNNEKLFF.

This clone was detected ten times or more. This sequence joins TRBV2 and TRBJ1-1; D is perhaps TRBD1 (6 bases). The CDR3 sequence is 13 residues long. The germline CDR1 and CDR2 sequences are SNHLY and FYNNEI. Deletions cut 6 bases from V and 8 bases from J, with 16 bases between. The CDR3 DNA reads TGTGCCAGCAGATACAGGGACAACTTCGAAGCTTTCTTT. Translating gives CASRYRDNFEAFF.

This chain links TRBV30 with TRBJ2-5; D uncertain. V lost 0 bases, J lost 4 bases, and 12 bases lay in between. The CDR3 loop spans 14 amino acids. Germline CDR1 and CDR2: GTSNPN and SVGIG (reference sequence). The CDR3 DNA is TGTGCCTGGAGTGTAAGTTTGCCGGCAGAGACCCAGTACTTC. This gives the protein CAWSVSLPAETQYF.